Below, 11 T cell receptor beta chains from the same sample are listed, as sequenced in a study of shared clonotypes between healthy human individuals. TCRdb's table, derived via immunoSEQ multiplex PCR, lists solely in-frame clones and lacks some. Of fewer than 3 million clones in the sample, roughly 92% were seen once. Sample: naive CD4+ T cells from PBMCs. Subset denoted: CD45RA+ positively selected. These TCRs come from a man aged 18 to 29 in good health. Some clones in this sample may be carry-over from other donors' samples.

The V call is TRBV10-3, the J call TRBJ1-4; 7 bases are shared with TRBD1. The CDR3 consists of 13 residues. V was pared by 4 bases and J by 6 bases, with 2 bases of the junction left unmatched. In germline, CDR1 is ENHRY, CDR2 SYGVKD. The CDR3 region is CAISARGDEKLFF. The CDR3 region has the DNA TGTGCCATCAGTGCCAGGGGGGATGAAAAACTGTTTTTT.

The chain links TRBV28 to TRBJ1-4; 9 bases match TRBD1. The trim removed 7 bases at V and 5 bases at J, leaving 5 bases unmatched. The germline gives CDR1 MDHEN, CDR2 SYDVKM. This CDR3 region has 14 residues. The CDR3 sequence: CASTPGTGNEKLFF. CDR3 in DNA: TGTGCCAGCACCCCCGGGACAGGGAATGAAAAACTGTTTTTT.

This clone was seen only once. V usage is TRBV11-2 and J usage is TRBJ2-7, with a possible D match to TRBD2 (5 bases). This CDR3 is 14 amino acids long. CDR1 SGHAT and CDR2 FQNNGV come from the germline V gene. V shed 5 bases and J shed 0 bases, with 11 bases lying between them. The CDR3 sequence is CASSPEAVSYEQYF. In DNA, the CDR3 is TGTGCCAGCAGCCCCGAAGCGGTCTCCTACGAGCAGTACTTC.

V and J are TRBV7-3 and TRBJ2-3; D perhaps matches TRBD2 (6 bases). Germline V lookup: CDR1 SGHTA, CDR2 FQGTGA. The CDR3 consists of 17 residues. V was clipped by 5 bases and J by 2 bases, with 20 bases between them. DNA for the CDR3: TGTGCCAGCAGCCCCACCCGGGGGTTGCGTGTCACAGATACGCAGTATTTT. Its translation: CASSPTRGLRVTDTQYF.

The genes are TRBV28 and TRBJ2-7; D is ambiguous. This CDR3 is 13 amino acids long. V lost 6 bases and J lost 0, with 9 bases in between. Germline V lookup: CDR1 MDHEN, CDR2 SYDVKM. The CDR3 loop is CASRLTASYEQYF. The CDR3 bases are TGTGCCAGCAGACTCACGGCCTCCTACGAGCAGTACTTC.

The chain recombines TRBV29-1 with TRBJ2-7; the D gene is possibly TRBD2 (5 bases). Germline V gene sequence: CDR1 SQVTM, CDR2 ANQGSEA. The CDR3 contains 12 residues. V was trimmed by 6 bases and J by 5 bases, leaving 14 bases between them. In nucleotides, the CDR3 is TGCAGCGTCGGGGAGCGGAGAGACGAGCAGTACTTC. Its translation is CSVGERRDEQYF.

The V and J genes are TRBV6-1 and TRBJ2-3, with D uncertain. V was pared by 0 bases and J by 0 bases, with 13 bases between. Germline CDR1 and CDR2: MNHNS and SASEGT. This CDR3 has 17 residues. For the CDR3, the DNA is TGTGCCAGCAGTGAAGCGCACGGCGCTACTAGCACAGATACGCAGTATTTT. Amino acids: CASSEAHGATSTDTQYF.

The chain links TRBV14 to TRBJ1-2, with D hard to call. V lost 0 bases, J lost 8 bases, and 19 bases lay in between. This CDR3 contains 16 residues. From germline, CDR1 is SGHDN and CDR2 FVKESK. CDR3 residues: CASSQDPRALRRGYTF. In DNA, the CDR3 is TGTGCCAGCAGCCAAGATCCTAGGGCCCTTCGGCGAGGCTACACCTTC.

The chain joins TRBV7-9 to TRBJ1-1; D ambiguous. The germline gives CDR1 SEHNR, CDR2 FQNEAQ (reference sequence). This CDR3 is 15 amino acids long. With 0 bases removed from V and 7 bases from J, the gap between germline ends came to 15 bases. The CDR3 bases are TGTGCCAGCAGCTTAGCCCGAGCCAGCTTGTATGAAGCTTTCTTT. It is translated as CASSLARASLYEAFF.

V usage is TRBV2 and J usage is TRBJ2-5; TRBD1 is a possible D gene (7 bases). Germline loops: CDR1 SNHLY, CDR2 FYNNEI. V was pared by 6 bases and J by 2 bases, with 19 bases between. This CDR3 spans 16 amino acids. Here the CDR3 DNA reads TGTGCCAGCAGGCGGGACAGCTTAGGGCTACAAGAGACCCAGTACTTC. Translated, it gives CASRRDSLGLQETQYF.

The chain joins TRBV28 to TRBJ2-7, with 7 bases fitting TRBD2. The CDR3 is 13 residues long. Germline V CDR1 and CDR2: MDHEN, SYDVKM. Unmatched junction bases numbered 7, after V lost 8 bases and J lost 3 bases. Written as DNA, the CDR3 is TGTGCCAGCTTGGGACTAAACGACTACGAGCAGTACTTC. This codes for CASLGLNDYEQYF.